The 13 T cell receptor beta chains listed next were all sequenced from one sample in a study of CD8+ T cells in alopecia areata. Sequencing used cDNA as its template, made by extracting RNA and reverse transcribing it. Sequenced by immunoSEQ multiplex PCR; TCRdb stores in-frame clones only, minus some. The table has about 200,000 clones, roughly 56% seen once. Material for sequencing was CD8+ T cells sorted from blood. The receptors originated from a human donor in good health.

The CDR3 nucleotides are TGCGCCAGCAGCTCCCCAGGACTAGGGGAGGATACGCAGTATTTT. It encodes CASSSPGLGEDTQYF. This chain links TRBV5-1 with TRBJ2-3; 7 bases align to TRBD2. The V gene's germline CDR1 is SGHRS and CDR2 YFSETQ. CDR3 size: 15 residues. Trimming cost V 3 bases and J 6 bases; bases outside gene matches: 10.

V gene TRBV11-1 combines with J gene TRBJ1-1, with TRBD1 matching over 10 bases. The germline gives CDR1 SGHAT, CDR2 FQDESV (reference sequence). Trimming took 5 bases from V and 0 from J; bases not matched to a gene: 3. CDR3 length: 15 amino acids. The CDR3 here is CASSDDRGLNTEAFF. The CDR3 DNA reads as TGTGCCAGCAGCGATGACAGGGGGCTGAACACTGAAGCTTTCTTT.

The V call is TRBV7-9, the J call TRBJ2-7; D might be TRBD1 (6 bases). The germline gives CDR1 SEHNR, CDR2 FQNEAQ (reference sequence). The length of the CDR3 is 13 residues. V lost 5 bases, J lost 3 bases, and 11 bases lay in between. The CDR3 region is CASSGGGGYEQYF. CDR3 nucleotide sequence: TGTGCCAGCAGCGGGGGCGGCGGCTACGAGCAGTACTTC.

This chain uses TRBV7-8 with TRBJ2-5, with D possibly matching TRBD2 (6 bases). V lost 4 bases and J 0 bases, leaving 12 bases between the germline ends. CDR3 size: 15 residues. Germline CDR1 and CDR2: SGHVS and FQNEAQ. The CDR3 DNA is TGTGCCAGCAGCTACGTCCCTAGCGACCAAGAGACCCAGTACTTC. Its translation: CASSYVPSDQETQYF. The full variable domain, with the rest looked up from reference TRBV7-8 and TRBJ2-5, is GAGVSQSPRYKVAKRGQDVALRCDPISGHVSLFWYQQALGQGPEFLTYFQNEAQLDKSGLPSDRFFAERPEGSVSTLKIQRTQQEDSAVYLCASSYVPSDQETQYFGPGTRLLVL.

This sequence joins TRBV13 and TRBJ2-3; a possible D gene is TRBD1 (5 bases). The CDR3 runs to 17 residues. Germline V CDR1 and CDR2: PRHDT, FYEKMQ (reference sequence). Deletions cut 5 bases from V and 1 base from J, with 19 bases between. The CDR3 reads CASSPSVGALGTDTQYF. The CDR3 DNA follows: TGTGCCAGCAGCCCTTCGGTAGGGGCTCTTGGCACAGATACGCAGTATTTT.

The CDR3 region is CASSAEGAPYGYTF. For the CDR3, the DNA is TGTGCCAGCAGCGCCGAGGGGGCCCCCTATGGCTACACCTTC. The rearrangement uses TRBV9 and TRBJ1-2, with 7 nucleotides matching TRBD1. V shed 3 bases and J 4 bases; nucleotides not matched to a gene: 6. The CDR3 consists of 14 residues. Germline loops: CDR1 SGDLS, CDR2 YYNGEE.

This clone was counted a few times. V gene TRBV5-6 combines with J gene TRBJ2-3; 7 nucleotides match TRBD2. CDR3 length equals 14 residues. Germline CDR1 SGHDT, CDR2 YYEEEE. After removal of 5 bases from V and 5 bases from J, the junction contained 8 bases not matched to a gene. CDR3 in amino acids: CASSSGPGGDTQYF. The DNA for the CDR3 is TGTGCCAGCAGTTCCGGGCCGGGAGGAGATACGCAGTATTTT.

The chain combines TRBV6-5 with TRBJ1-1; 7 bases line up with TRBD1. The germline V gene has CDR1 MNHEY and CDR2 SVGAGI. This CDR3 spans 13 amino acids. V was clipped by 6 bases and J by 7 bases; unmatched bases: 8. The CDR3 DNA is TGTGCCAGCAGAGTGGGACAGTCGGTTGAAGCTTTCTTT. It encodes CASRVGQSVEAFF.

V usage is TRBV4-1 and J usage is TRBJ2-4, with D tentatively TRBD1 or TRBD2 (5 bases each). The CDR3 has 17 residues. In germline, CDR1 is MGHRA, CDR2 YSYEKL. V lost 0 bases to trimming and J lost 1 base, with 13 bases between them. Here the CDR3 DNA reads TGCGCCAGCAGCCAAGAGGGGGTCCCCTCTGCCAAAAACATTCAGTACTTC. Translating it yields CASSQEGVPSAKNIQYF.

CDR3 coding DNA: TGTGCCAGTAGTATAGGTCCGGGTTCTGGAAACACCATATATTTT. Its translation: CASSIGPGSGNTIYF. The gene calls are TRBV19 and TRBJ1-3; no clear D. Germline V gene lookup returns CDR1 LNHDA and CDR2 SQIVND (reference sequence). The CDR3 runs 15 residues. The V gene lost 1 base and the J gene lost 1 base, with 8 bases spanning the gap. The full variable domain, in which reference TRBV19 and TRBJ1-3 provide the parts outside the CDR3, is DGGITQSPKYLFRKEGQNVTLSCEQNLNHDAMYWYRQDPGQGLRLIYYSQIVNDFQKGDIAEGYSVSREKKESFPLTVTSAQKNPTAFYLCASSIGPGSGNTIYFGEGSWLTVV.

The genes are TRBV7-8 and TRBJ1-3; 10 nucleotides agree with TRBD1. This CDR3 contains 15 residues. Germline assignment: CDR1 SGHVS and CDR2 FQNEAQ. Germline trimming cut 1 base from V and 7 bases from J; bases unmatched to any gene: 4. The CDR3 here is CASSLGGTGANTIYF. As DNA, the CDR3 is TGTGCCAGCAGCTTAGGCGGGACAGGGGCGAACACCATATATTTT.

This clone was found a few times. The V call is TRBV29-1, the J call TRBJ2-7, with 8 bases fitting TRBD2. The CDR3 is made up of 14 amino acids. The junction had 14 bases not matched to a gene; V was cut back by 7 bases and J by 6 bases. Germline V gene lookup returns CDR1 SQVTM and CDR2 ANQGSEA. The CDR3 spells CSAVQAGGGVEQYF. The DNA for the CDR3 is TGCAGCGCTGTACAGGCGGGGGGCGGCGTCGAGCAGTACTTC.

The rearrangement joins TRBV25-1 to TRBJ2-7; D may match TRBD1 or TRBD2 (5 bases each). Germline loops: CDR1 MGHDK, CDR2 SYGVNS. The CDR3 consists of 14 residues. Trimming cost V 5 bases and J 3 bases, with 14 bases left between them. The CDR3 protein is CASSRRGAGYEQYF. CDR3 nucleotides: TGTGCCAGCAGTCGACGTGGGGCGGGCTACGAGCAGTACTTC.